This entry lists 13 T cell receptor beta chains sequenced from one sample in a study of naive CD8 T cells in extremely preterm neonates. Using immunoSEQ multiplex PCR, the repertoire was profiled, and TCRdb retains in-frame clones only, with some absent. This sample has 4,500 to 6,500 clones, with nearly 99% found just once. Sequencing was carried out using naive CD8+ T cells from blood. Receptors were obtained from a human donor in good health.

This chain's CDR3 is CASSYRLAGHYEQFF. CDR3 sequence (DNA): TGTGCCAGCAGTTACAGACTAGCGGGACACTATGAGCAGTTCTTC. This chain joins TRBV6-5 and TRBJ2-1; 11 nucleotides match TRBD2. Looked up from germline, CDR1 is MNHEY and CDR2 is SVGAGI. V trimming: 2 bases; J trimming: 8 bases; junction bases outside the gene matches: 5. The CDR3 contains 15 residues.

The chain combines TRBV28 with TRBJ2-5; D is undetermined. Trimming pared 5 bases from V and 5 bases from J, leaving 15 bases between. The CDR3 length is 14 residues. In germline, CDR1 is MDHEN, CDR2 SYDVKM. The CDR3 loop reads CASSNPDIRETQYF. Here the CDR3 DNA reads TGTGCCAGCAGTAACCCTGACATACGGGAGACCCAGTACTTC.

The genes are TRBV9 and TRBJ1-2, with TRBD1 identical over 8 bases. Germline lookup yields CDR1 SGDLS and CDR2 YYNGEE. J gave up 2 bases and V 2 bases, and 11 bases lay outside the gene matches. The CDR3 is 17 residues long. The CDR3 is CASSVGRGQGTNYGYTF. The DNA of the CDR3 is TGTGCCAGCAGCGTGGGCAGGGGGCAGGGGACGAACTATGGCTACACCTTC. The full variable domain, with the rest looked up from reference TRBV9 and TRBJ1-2, is DSGVTQTPKHLITATGQRVTLRCSPRSGDLSVYWYQQSLDQGLQFLIQYYNGEERAKGNILERFSAQQFPDLHSELNLSSLELGDSALYFCASSVGRGQGTNYGYTFGSGTRLTVV.

CDR3 in DNA: TGCGCCAGCAGCCCCTCTGACGGGGCGGGAGGGCCGGGTGAGCAGTACTTC. It translates to CASSPSDGAGGPGEQYF. J is TRBJ2-7 and V is TRBV4-3; 9 nucleotides line up with TRBD2. Trimming cost V 4 bases and J 7 bases; bases outside gene matches: 17. CDR3 length: 17 residues. Germline V CDR1 and CDR2: LGHNA, YSLEER.

The chain combines TRBV5-8 with TRBJ2-7, with 7 bases aligning to TRBD1. The CDR3 contains 14 residues. Germline V CDR1 and CDR2: SGHTS, YDEGEE. With V trimmed by 5 bases and J by 2 bases, 7 bases remained unmatched. CDR3 protein: CASRGDSGPYEQYF. As DNA, the CDR3 is TGTGCCAGCAGGGGGGACAGCGGACCCTACGAGCAGTACTTC.

The rearrangement links TRBV27 to TRBJ2-1; D remains ambiguous. The CDR3 contains 12 residues. Looked up from germline, CDR1 is MNHEY and CDR2 is SMNVEV (reference sequence). V was cut by 5 bases and J by 8 bases, with 10 bases left in between. The CDR3 DNA reads TGTGCCAGCAGTCCCCCAGGCGATGAGCAGTTCTTC. It yields the protein CASSPPGDEQFF.

V usage is TRBV18 and J usage is TRBJ1-2, with 7 bases aligning to TRBD1. From germline, CDR1 is KGHSH and CDR2 LQKENI. V lost 4 bases to trimming and J lost 4 bases; unmatched junction nucleotides: 9. The CDR3 is 15 residues long. The CDR3 nucleotides are TGTGCCAGCTCACTTGAACGGACAGGCGCCTATGGCTACACCTTC. Amino acid sequence: CASSLERTGAYGYTF.

The chain recombines TRBV19 with TRBJ2-1; 13 bases match TRBD2. With V trimmed by 3 bases and J by 8 bases, 7 bases remained unmatched. The germline V gene has CDR1 LNHDA and CDR2 SQIVND (reference sequence). This CDR3 has 16 residues. Here the CDR3 DNA reads TGTGCCAGTAGTATCGGCGGGACTAGCGGGACCCATGAGCAGTTCTTC. Amino acids: CASSIGGTSGTHEQFF. Full variable domain (rest looked up from reference TRBV19 and TRBJ2-1): DGGITQSPKYLFRKEGQNVTLSCEQNLNHDAMYWYRQDPGQGLRLIYYSQIVNDFQKGDIAEGYSVSREKKESFPLTVTSAQKNPTAFYLCASSIGGTSGTHEQFFGPGTRLTVL.

The chain uses TRBV19 and TRBJ2-7, with D perhaps TRBD2 (5 bases). The CDR3 length is 15 residues. The V end lost 7 bases, the J end lost 1 base, and 17 bases lay between the germline ends. Germline CDR1 is LNHDA and CDR2 is SQIVND (reference sequence). CDR3 bases: TGTGCCAGTAAAGAGAAGCTAGCAGGATCCTACGAGCAGTACTTC. Translating it yields CASKEKLAGSYEQYF. Based on the CDR3 plus reference TRBV19 and TRBJ2-7, the full variable domain is DGGITQSPKYLFRKEGQNVTLSCEQNLNHDAMYWYRQDPGQGLRLIYYSQIVNDFQKGDIAEGYSVSREKKESFPLTVTSAQKNPTAFYLCASKEKLAGSYEQYFGPGTRLTVT.

This clone appeared once. The chain combines TRBV5-4 with TRBJ2-7; D is ambiguous. Germline CDR1 SGHNT, CDR2 YYREEE (reference sequence). There are 16 residues in the CDR3. Trimming took 3 bases from V and 4 from J, leaving 20 bases between them. CDR3 nucleotides: TGTGCCAGCAGCTCTCTAACGGGTCTTCTTGGATACGAGCAGTACTTC. Protein sequence: CASSSLTGLLGYEQYF. Together with reference TRBV5-4 and TRBJ2-7, the CDR3 gives the full variable domain: ETGVTQSPTHLIKTRGQQVTLRCSSQSGHNTVSWYQQALGQGPQFIFQYYREEENGRGNFPPRFSGLQFPNYSSELNVNALELDDSALYLCASSSLTGLLGYEQYFGPGTRLTVT.

The J gene is TRBJ2-2, the V gene TRBV6-1, with 8 nucleotides matching TRBD2. Trimming took 3 bases from V and 3 from J; bases not matched to a gene: 6. Germline CDR1 MNHNS, CDR2 SASEGT. The CDR3 runs to 16 residues. CDR3 protein: CASSEELAAHTGELFF. The CDR3 nucleotides read TGTGCCAGCAGTGAGGAACTAGCGGCACACACCGGGGAGCTGTTTTTT.

The rearrangement uses TRBV11-2 and TRBJ1-2, with D possibly matching TRBD1 (6 bases). V was pared by 8 bases and J by 8 bases, with 18 bases between. The CDR3 sequence is 13 residues long. Germline V gene sequence: CDR1 SGHAT, CDR2 FQNNGV. CDR3 sequence: CASPGGGGGGYTF. The CDR3 DNA reads TGTGCCAGCCCTGGAGGGGGGGGAGGCGGCTACACCTTC.

The chain combines TRBV2 with TRBJ2-3; the match to TRBD1 covers 9 bases. Germline lookup yields CDR1 SNHLY and CDR2 FYNNEI. This CDR3 contains 16 residues. The trim removed 2 bases at V and 3 bases at J, leaving 6 bases unmatched. The DNA of the CDR3 is TGTGCCAGCAGTGAAATGAGGACAGGGGTAACAGATACGCAGTATTTT. It codes for CASSEMRTGVTDTQYF.